Below, 10 T cell receptor beta chains from the same sample are listed, as sequenced in a study of T-cell reconstitution after alpha-beta-depleted transplantation in children listed by TCRdb under 2016. Library prep was done by PCR. Sequencing took place on an Illumina HiSeq 2500. Molecular barcoding was employed in the preparation of TCR libraries, with unique molecular identifiers being used to normalize TCRbeta repertoire quantification. The public reads were reprocessed in TCRdb via fastp at Q25 and MiXCR, keeping in-frame beta chains. Records with the same CDR3 protein are collapsed into one entry carrying the most frequent genes and DNA. In this sample the table shows approximately 800,000 distinct CDR3 sequences, around 17% of which occur a single time. The ten largest clones represent 5% of the sample. The treatment or condition label for this specimen denotes: allogeneic hematopoietic cell transplantation with graft depleted of TCRalphabeta T cells and CD19 B cells.

The material sequenced was PBMCs, mostly from graft donor cells, taken 360 days after TCRalphabeta/CD19-depleted stem cell transplant. The receptors derive from a male patient younger than 18 who had a stem cell transplant for acute lymphoblastic leukemia, so the T cells may come from the graft donor.

This clonotype occurred a few times. The J gene is TRBJ2-3, the V gene TRBV28, with 13 bases fitting TRBD2. V gave up 8 bases and J gave up 1 base; unmatched junction bases: 12. The length of the CDR3 is 18 residues. Germline CDR1 is MDHEN and CDR2 is SYDVKM. In DNA form, the CDR3 reads TGTGCCAGCCCCGGCCCTGGGACTAGCGGGAAGGGCACAGATACGCAGTATTTT. Protein: CASPGPGTSGKGTDTQYF.

The chain combines TRBV5-1 with TRBJ1-2; 7 nucleotides align to TRBD1. With 4 bases clipped from V and 0 bases from J, the junction kept 3 bases outside the gene matches. Per the germline V gene, CDR1 is SGHRS and CDR2 is YFSETQ. CDR3 length equals 14 residues. CDR3 in DNA: TGCGCCAGCAGCCGGGACAGCTCTAACTATGGCTACACCTTC. Protein sequence: CASSRDSSNYGYTF.

This clonotype was observed a few times. V usage is TRBV5-1 and J usage is TRBJ2-1, with 11 bases fitting TRBD2. CDR3 length equals 15 residues. V trimming: 5 bases; J trimming: 3 bases; junction bases outside the gene matches: 4. CDR1 and CDR2 from the germline V gene are SGHRS and YFSETQ. For the CDR3, the DNA is TGCGCCAGCAGGGTGACTAGCGGGAACTACAATGAGCAGTTCTTC. Protein product: CASRVTSGNYNEQFF.

This clonotype was seen a handful of times. The rearrangement links TRBV5-1 to TRBJ1-2; no reliable D call. CDR1 is SGHRS, CDR2 YFSETQ, per germline. The CDR3 has 14 amino acids. The V end was cut by 0 bases, the J end by 4 bases, with 10 bases between. The CDR3 nucleotides are TGCGCCAGCAGCTTGGTGGAATCTACCTATGGCTACACCTTC. Its protein product is CASSLVESTYGYTF.

The chain has TRBV12-3 or TRBV12-4 and TRBJ2-2; 9 bases are shared with TRBD1. With V trimmed by 6 bases and J by 9 bases, 11 bases remained unmatched. The CDR3 extends over 15 amino acids. The DNA of the CDR3 is TGTGCCAGCAGGGTGGACAGGGGCGGAATCTGGGAGCTGTTTTTT. Translating it yields CASRVDRGGIWELFF.

This clonotype was counted between two and nine times. The V call is TRBV12-3 or TRBV12-4, the J call TRBJ2-7, with 7 bases matching TRBD1. V gave up 5 bases and J gave up 2 bases; unmatched junction bases: 9. The CDR3 length is 15 residues. In DNA, the CDR3 is TGTGCCAGCAGTCGCAGGGACAGACTCGCCTACGAGCAGTACTTC. Translated, it gives CASSRRDRLAYEQYF.

This clonotype was counted a few times. The chain links TRBV7-9 to TRBJ2-1; 7 bases line up with TRBD2. The germline CDR1 and CDR2 sequences are SEHNR and FQNEAQ (reference sequence). This CDR3 has 15 amino acids. V shed 5 bases and J 5 bases; nucleotides not matched to a gene: 9. The CDR3 spells CASSTTLANHNEQFF. The CDR3 DNA reads as TGTGCCAGCAGCACCACACTAGCGAACCACAATGAGCAGTTCTTC.

About this clonotype itself: The junction shows a germline mismatch at one end, possibly a read error. The chain joins TRBV29-1 to TRBJ2-1; D is uncertain. This CDR3 is 12 amino acids long. Germline-derived CDR1 and CDR2 are SQVTM and ANQGSEA. The CDR3, as DNA: TGCAGCGTTGAAAGGGTTCGGAATGAGCAGTCCTTC. Translated, it gives CSVERVRNEQSF.

This clonotype was seen only a few times. V usage is TRBV5-1 and J usage is TRBJ2-7, with 9 bases matching TRBD2. Germline V gene lookup returns CDR1 SGHRS and CDR2 YFSETQ. This CDR3 has 16 amino acids. Trimming took 0 bases from V and 3 from J; bases not matched to a gene: 7. CDR3 sequence: CASSLDAGTSFYEQYF. CDR3 sequence (DNA): TGCGCCAGCAGCTTGGACGCCGGGACTAGCTTCTACGAGCAGTACTTC.

This clonotype was detected only a few times. The J gene is TRBJ1-1, the V gene TRBV20-1; no clear D. Germline values: CDR1 DFQATT, CDR2 SNEGSKA (reference sequence). The CDR3 has 12 residues. With 7 bases removed from V and 1 base from J, the gap between germline ends came to 10 bases. The CDR3 DNA is TGCAGTGAGGCAGGTTGGAACACTGAAGCTTTCTTT. Translated, it gives CSEAGWNTEAFF.